This section outlines one TCR beta chain sequence together with its context. Its target is unknown. The CDR3 runs 15 residues. The V segment lost 4 bases and the J segment 9 bases; nucleotides outside the gene matches: 18. Germline assignment: CDR1 GTSNPN and CDR2 SVGIG (reference sequence). This sample is drawn from a study of lymphopenia after photon versus proton radiotherapy. Study-level points and caveats: Photon-treated patients lost naive T cells and TCR diversity; proton-treated stayed stable.

Using immunoSEQ multiplex PCR, the repertoire was profiled, and TCRdb retains in-frame clones only, with some absent. Among around 64,000 clones listed, under 95% were seen once. The sample was peripheral blood, taken from a patient treated with photon-based radiotherapy. This chain connects TRBV30 to TRBJ2-7; TRBD1 aligns across 7 bases. This TCR was recovered from a woman aged 40 to 55 with cholangiocarcinoma. The chain's CDR3 is CAWTLQGVGGGLQYF. The CDR3 nucleotides are TGTGCCTGGACCCTGCAAGGGGTAGGGGGCGGGTTGCAGTACTTC.